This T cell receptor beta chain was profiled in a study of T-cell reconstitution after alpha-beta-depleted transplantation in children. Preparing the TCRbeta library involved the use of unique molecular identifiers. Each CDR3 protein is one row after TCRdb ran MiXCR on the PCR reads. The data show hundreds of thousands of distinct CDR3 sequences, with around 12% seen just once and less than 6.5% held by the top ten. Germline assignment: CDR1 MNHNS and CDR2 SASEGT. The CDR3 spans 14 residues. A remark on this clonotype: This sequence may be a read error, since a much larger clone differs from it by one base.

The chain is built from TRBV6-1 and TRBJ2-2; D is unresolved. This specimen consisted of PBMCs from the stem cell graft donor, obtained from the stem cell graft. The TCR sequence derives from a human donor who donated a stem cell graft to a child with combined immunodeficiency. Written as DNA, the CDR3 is TGTGCCGGCAGTCAGAGTTTTTCCACCGGGGAGCTGTTTTTT. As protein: CAGSQSFSTGELFF.